This T cell receptor beta chain was captured in a study of blood T cell repertoires in COVID-19 (dated by TCRdb to 2020 to 2021). In terms of the full investigation: Collaborator samples came from the United States, Italy and Spain and covered acute and convalescent phases of COVID-19. Samples came from the ongoing ImmuneRACE study (first 160 participants) plus 1,254 subjects from 6 global collaborators. Deeply sampled blood TCRbeta repertoires from subjects exposed to, actively infected with, or recovered from COVID-19 were included in the dataset. The material from the prospective study consisted of cDNA or gDNA derived from T cells, B-cell-depleted T cells, or PBMCs. HLA class I and class II types, where available, came from metadata supplied by the sample provider rather than from assay-based typing. Sample metadata almost always included a de-identified subject ID, COVID-19 status, age in years and sex. The repertoires were made available in a free public database intended to serve as a resource for research on the immune response to SARS-CoV-2.

TCRbeta CDR3 regions were amplified from genomic DNA using the immunoSEQ Assay, a bias-controlled multiplex PCR. Per the authors' processing: Nucleated cell counts per sample were estimated from amplification of reference gene primers within the assay. Sequence reads were collapsed and filtered to measure the absolute abundance of every unique TCRbeta CDR3 rearrangement. For each sample, productive Simpson clonality was calculated by taking the square root of Simpson's diversity index across productive rearrangements. This immuneACCESS table, as held by TCRdb, lists in-frame sequences with V and J called but not all clones. Of the missing ones, under half trace to an unresolved V gene in checked studies; the others have no known cause. The DNA gave D and trimming, while V, J and clone size come from that table. The sample table lists over 250,000 clones, 85% of them with a count of one. Roughly 4.6% of the sample is in the top ten clones.

This clone was observed a few times. Its antigen specificity is not known. Per-base qualities were not stored, and no clone one base away is much larger. Results and caveats for the whole study, not just this receptor: How much clinical and demographic metadata was included differed by source and by participant, and the metadata was provided uncurated.

The junction shows trimming of 1 base on V and 8 bases on J, plus 14 bases between the germline ends. From a lookup of the germline V gene, CDR1 and CDR2 are SGHTA and FQGNSA. The CDR3 contains 14 residues, cysteine and phenylalanine counted. Just the 42-base CDR3 DNA is kept, in frame starting at base 1. Whole blood was collected in K2EDTA tubes by collaborating institutions according to the institutions' own protocols. For TCRbeta analysis, collaborators shipped samples as frozen whole blood, isolated PBMCs, or DNA extracted from either of those sample types. The sequencing sample was made of peripheral blood. This TCR was recovered from a man over 45 with active or convalescent COVID-19. In this chain, TRBV7-2 is recombined with TRBJ1-1; matching of 5 bases hints at TRBD1 as the D gene. The CDR3 protein: CASSLGLGQGEAFF. Here is the DNA: TGTGCCAGCAGCTTAGGGTTAGGGCAGGGAGAAGCTTTCTTT.